This T cell receptor beta chain was profiled in a study of CD8 T cells in ankylosing spondylitis. The sample holds a few counts of this clonotype. Its antigen remains unidentified. CDR1 and CDR2 (germline): LNHNV, YYDKDF (reference sequence). V was trimmed by 3 bases and J by 0 bases, leaving 5 bases between them. This CDR3 has 14 amino acids. Study-level results: In ankylosing spondylitis blood, a motif of seven to nine highly homologous TCR beta variants appeared characteristic. There was reportedly significant enrichment of clones that were disease-linked in matched ankylosing spondylitis synovial fluid.

MiXCR, run by TCRdb on the 5' RACE reads, gives a single entry per CDR3 protein. The data show some 840,000 distinct CDR3 sequences, with roughly 12% seen just once and roughly 0.51% held by the top ten. The chain links TRBV15 to TRBJ2-2; unclear D gene. The sample consisted of blood, either unsorted or a sorted T cell fraction (not recorded which). This receptor was taken from a male donor with ankylosing spondylitis. The CDR3 bases are TGTGCCACCAGCAGGGGTACGAACACCGGGGAGCTGTTTTTT. This sequence encodes CATSRGTNTGELFF. The full variable domain, its missing parts supplied by reference TRBV15 and TRBJ2-2, is DAMVIQNPRYQVTQFGKPVTLSCSQTLNHNVMYWYQQKSSQAPKLLFHYYDKDFNNEADTPDNFQSRRPNTSFCFLDIRSPGLGDTAMYLCATSRGTNTGELFFGEGSRLTVL.